The T cell receptor beta chain described here comes from a study of control samples from healthy donors and cancer patients. The CDR3 is made up of 16 amino acids. Germline trimming cut 0 bases from V and 16 bases from J; bases unmatched to any gene: 17. Germline V gene data show CDR1 as LGHDT and CDR2 as YNNKEL (reference sequence). Data came from immunoSEQ multiplex PCR; TCRdb stores just in-frame clones and leaves some out. The data contain approximately 100,000 clones, approximately 90% of them singletons. Material for sequencing was blood. The rearrangement uses TRBV3-1 (or the pseudogene TRBV3-2) and TRBJ2-1, with TRBD2 matching over 8 bases. The receptor was derived from a man aged 25-40 years in good health. The CDR3 DNA reads as TGTGCCAGCAGCCAAGAGGGGTCTAGCGGGTACCCTTGGCATTTCTTC. Protein sequence: CASSQEGSSGYPWHFF.